The rows below give T cell receptor beta chains drawn from one sample of a study of blood T cell repertoires in COVID-19. The repertoire was sequenced with immunoSEQ multiplex PCR; TCRdb's copy has only in-frame clones and lacks some. The sample contains approximately 200,000 clones, less than 90% of which appear only once. The specimen was peripheral blood. These receptors originate from a woman aged 80 or older with COVID-19, enrolled during active disease. Each CDR3 is given with its conserved first and last residue. The D gene is left open where the match is weak. Size values are once, few and many counts, or a class for expanded clones, and some rows have none.

clone_size	v_call	d_call	j_call	cdr3_nt	cdr3_aa
NA	TRBV7-3	NA	TRBJ1-1	TGTGCCAGCAGAGCTACTTTCACGGCGGAGGCTCGAGACACTGAAGCTTTCTTT	CASRATFTAEARDTEAFF
NA	TRBV5-1	TRBD1	TRBJ1-5	TGCGCCAGCAGCTTGGGGACAGGGGCGTCTAATCAGCCCCAGCATTTT	CASSLGTGASNQPQHF
NA	TRBV28	TRBD1	TRBJ2-7	TGTGCCAGCAGCCTACAGGGGTGGGAGCAGTACTTC	CASSLQGWEQYF
NA	TRBV6-5	TRBD2	TRBJ2-3	TGTGCCAGCAGTTACGGCGGGGGAGCCTGGGATACGCAGTATTTT	CASSYGGGAWDTQYF
NA	TRBV24-1	TRBD1	TRBJ1-5	TGTGCCACCAGTGATCGAACAGGGGGCAATCAGCCCCAGCATTTT	CATSDRTGGNQPQHF
few	TRBV11-2	NA	TRBJ1-5	TGTGCCAGCAGCTTAGCCGAGTCACAGCCCCAGCATTTT	CASSLAESQPQHF
NA	TRBV18	NA	TRBJ1-1	TGTGCCAGCTCACCACCGAGGCAGGGTATAGCTTTCTTT	CASSPPRQGIAFF
NA	TRBV24-1	TRBD1	TRBJ1-5	TGTGCCACCAGTGACCCCTCGGGACAGGGACAAGATCAGCCCCAGCATTTT	CATSDPSGQGQDQPQHF
NA	TRBV6-5	TRBD1	TRBJ1-5	TGTGCCAGACATCCCTCCGGGACAGGGGTTCAGCCCCAGCATTTT	CARHPSGTGVQPQHF
NA	TRBV10-3	NA	TRBJ2-2	TGTGCCACAAGGGGGACTACTAACACCGGGGAGCTGTTTTTT	CATRGTTNTGELFF
NA	TRBV5-5	NA	TRBJ1-3	TGTGCCAGCAGCTCTGCGGGGTCTGGAAACACCATATATTTT	CASSSAGSGNTIYF
once	TRBV7-2	NA	TRBJ1-1	TGTGCCAGCAGCTTATTAGCTCTGAACACTGAAGCTTTCTTT	CASSLLALNTEAFF
NA	TRBV7-9	NA	TRBJ2-3	TGTGCCAGCAGCTTCCCGGATACGCAGTATTTT	CASSFPDTQYF
NA	TRBV7-2	NA	TRBJ1-1	TGTGCCAGCAGCTTAGAGGCGACTAACACTGAAGCTTTCTTT	CASSLEATNTEAFF
NA	TRBV5-1	NA	TRBJ2-1	TGCGCCAGCACCCTCTTGGGGGGGCTTAATGAGCAGTTCTTC	CASTLLGGLNEQFF
NA	TRBV5-1	TRBD2	TRBJ2-2	TGCGCCAGCAGCTTACGAGGACTAGCGGCGAACACCGGGGAGCTGTTTTTT	CASSLRGLAANTGELFF
NA	TRBV18	TRBD1	TRBJ1-3	TGTGCCAGCTCACCTAGACAGGGCTCTGGAAACACCATATATTTT	CASSPRQGSGNTIYF
few	TRBV5-1	TRBD1	TRBJ1-5	TGCGCCAGCAGCCTACGACAGGGGGCCGTCCATCAGCCCCAGCATTTT	CASSLRQGAVHQPQHF
NA	TRBV29-1	NA	TRBJ1-2	TGCAGCGTAATTCCGGGACACTCTGGGAATGGCTACACCTTC	CSVIPGHSGNGYTF
NA	TRBV5-4	NA	TRBJ1-1	TGTGCCAGCAGCTTGGAGTGGGGGGGGAACACTGAAGCTTTCTTT	CASSLEWGGNTEAFF
NA	TRBV6-6	TRBD1	TRBJ1-5	TGTGCCAGCAGCCAGGGACAGGGAATGACGCAGCCCCAGCATTTT	CASSQGQGMTQPQHF
NA	TRBV11-2	NA	TRBJ2-5	TGTGCCAGCAGCCTGGGGGCAGGGATAGAGACCCAGTACTTC	CASSLGAGIETQYF
NA	TRBV3-1/TRBV3-2	NA	TRBJ2-3	TGTGCCAGCAGCCAAGGAATGACAGACAGTAGCACAGATACGCAGTATTTT	CASSQGMTDSSTDTQYF
NA	TRBV28	TRBD2	TRBJ2-7	TGTGCCAGCAGTGATAGCGGGACCCCCTACGAGCAGTACTTC	CASSDSGTPYEQYF
NA	TRBV5-4	TRBD2	TRBJ2-5	TGTGCCAGCAGTCAAACTCGGGGGGGCGGAGAGACCCAGTACTTC	CASSQTRGGGETQYF
once	TRBV6-1	TRBD1	TRBJ2-1	TGTGCCAGCAGTGAGCAAACAGGGGCGCGCGGTGAGCAGTTCTTC	CASSEQTGARGEQFF